One and the same sample provided the 15 T cell receptor beta chains below, sequenced in a study of PD-1 blockade in classical Hodgkin lymphoma (dated by TCRdb to the early 2020s). Libraries were built with the immunoSEQ multiplex PCR assay. Entries here come from immuneACCESS through TCRdb and include only in-frame sequences with V and J called. Some clones fail to appear in such tables; in the studies checked, an unresolved V gene covers under half of the shortfall, and the cause of the remainder is unknown. For this sample there are about 96,000 clones; about 93% appear just once. About 2% of the sample rests with the top ten. Taken with the paper, the label for time point translates to: cycle 4 day 1 (C4D1), after more than five weeks of nivolumab. Every trial patient had relapsed after autologous stem cell transplantation, and cohorts A, B and C differed in prior brentuximab vedotin exposure.

The starting material was peripheral blood mononuclear cells (PBMCs), obtained before the fourth cycle of nivolumab. All receptors come from a human donor with classical Hodgkin lymphoma.

V usage is TRBV5-1 and J usage is TRBJ2-5, with D perhaps matching TRBD2 (6 bases). This CDR3 has 15 residues. Germline V CDR1 and CDR2: SGHRS, YFSETQ. V lost 4 bases, J lost 1 base, and 14 bases lay in between. This chain's CDR3 is CASSQYSGTQETQYF. The CDR3 bases are TGCGCCAGCAGCCAATATAGCGGTACCCAAGAGACCCAGTACTTC. The entire variable domain, with the rest obtained from reference TRBV5-1 and TRBJ2-5, is as follows: KAGVTQTPRYLIKTRGQQVTLSCSPISGHRSVSWYQQTPGQGLQFLFEYFSETQRNKGNFPGRFSGRQFSNSRSEMNVSTLELGDSALYLCASSQYSGTQETQYFGPGTRLLVL.

The chain couples TRBV27 to TRBJ1-1; D remains ambiguous. This CDR3 spans 13 amino acids. The V gene lost 3 bases and the J gene lost 5 bases, with 10 bases spanning the gap. Germline CDR1 and CDR2: MNHEY and SMNVEV (reference sequence). The CDR3 region has the DNA TGTGCCAGCAGTTTGGTAGGGCGTACTGAAGCTTTCTTT. It specifies CASSLVGRTEAFF.

The chain employs TRBV10-3 and TRBJ1-2, with D hard to call. Germline CDR1 ENHRY, CDR2 SYGVKD. Deletions cut 2 bases from V and 4 bases from J, with 14 bases between. CDR3 length: 15 amino acids. CDR3 amino acids: CAISERILDPYGYTF. The CDR3 DNA follows: TGTGCCATCAGTGAGCGGATACTCGACCCCTATGGCTACACCTTC.

This sequence joins TRBV10-3 and TRBJ2-3; 10 nucleotides match TRBD2. This CDR3 has 15 amino acids. V trimming: 8 bases; J trimming: 3 bases; junction bases outside the gene matches: 8. Germline V gene data show CDR1 as ENHRY and CDR2 as SYGVKD. CDR3 loop: CAIAGLAVTTDTQYF. As DNA, the CDR3 is TGTGCCATCGCCGGACTAGCGGTTACGACAGATACGCAGTATTTT.

The gene calls are TRBV28 and TRBJ2-7; 9 bases map to TRBD1. The V and J ends lost 1 base and 6 bases, in that order; junction bases with no gene match: 4. The CDR3 contains 14 residues. Germline lookup yields CDR1 MDHEN and CDR2 SYDVKM. The CDR3 DNA reads TGTGCCAGCAGTTTATTGGGACAGGGTCGCGAGCAGTACTTC. Encoded protein: CASSLLGQGREQYF.

This chain joins TRBV11-2 and TRBJ1-2; weak D call: TRBD1 (5 bases). Germline V gene lookup returns CDR1 SGHAT and CDR2 FQNNGV. With 5 bases removed from V and 4 bases from J, the gap between germline ends came to 20 bases. The CDR3 consists of 16 residues. The CDR3 region is CASSDGGAGPLYGYTF. The CDR3 region has the DNA TGTGCCAGCAGCGATGGAGGGGCAGGGCCCCTCTATGGCTACACCTTC. Variable domain in full (rest from reference TRBV11-2 and TRBJ1-2): EAGVAQSPRYKIIEKRQSVAFWCNPISGHATLYWYQQILGQGPKLLIQFQNNGVVDDSQLPKDRFSAERLKGVDSTLKIQPAKLEDSAVYLCASSDGGAGPLYGYTFGSGTRLTVV.

V usage is TRBV28 and J usage is TRBJ1-4, with D perhaps TRBD1 (5 bases). The CDR3 covers 14 residues. Trimming stripped 7 bases from V and 5 bases from J, with 14 bases between. The germline gives CDR1 MDHEN, CDR2 SYDVKM. Written as DNA, the CDR3 is TGTGCCAGCACCCCCGGGACGGTCAATGAAAAACTGTTTTTT. Its protein is CASTPGTVNEKLFF.

The V call is TRBV30, the J call TRBJ2-3, with 10 bases aligning to TRBD1. Germline trimming cut 1 base from V and 6 bases from J; bases unmatched to any gene: 7. CDR1 GTSNPN and CDR2 SVGIG come from the germline V gene (reference sequence). There are 15 residues in the CDR3. The CDR3 reads CAWSAGTGAYDTQYF. CDR3 nucleotide sequence: TGTGCCTGGAGTGCCGGGACAGGGGCCTACGATACGCAGTATTTT. Full variable domain (missing parts from reference TRBV30 and TRBJ2-3): SQTIHQWPATLVQPVGSPLSLECTVEGTSNPNLYWYRQAAGRGLQLLFYSVGIGQISSEVPQNLSASRPQDRQFILSSKKLLLSDSGFYLCAWSAGTGAYDTQYFGPGTRLTVL.

The chain combines TRBV10-3 with TRBJ2-7; 8 bases agree with TRBD2. J lost 0 bases, V lost 10 bases, and 8 bases had no gene match. The CDR3 totals 14 residues. Germline V gives CDR1 ENHRY, CDR2 SYGVKD. The CDR3 coding sequence is TGTGCCACCGGGGGGGCGGGAGACTCCTACGAGCAGTACTTC. Translation gives CATGGAGDSYEQYF.

This chain connects TRBV4-1 to TRBJ2-1, with 8 bases matching TRBD2. The V and J ends lost 3 bases and 7 bases, in that order; junction bases with no gene match: 11. The CDR3 is 16 residues long. Germline values: CDR1 MGHRA, CDR2 YSYEKL. The CDR3 region has the DNA TGCGCCAGCAGCCATCCAGGAAGCGGGAGCGGGAATGAGCAGTTCTTC. It codes for CASSHPGSGSGNEQFF.

The chain carries TRBV10-3 and TRBJ2-7; TRBD2 matches 8 bases. The CDR3 is made up of 15 amino acids. CDR1 and CDR2 (germline): ENHRY, SYGVKD. V lost 6 bases to trimming and J lost 0 bases; unmatched junction nucleotides: 7. The CDR3, as DNA: TGTGCCATCAGGCAGGCGGGAGGAACCTCCTACGAGCAGTACTTC. Residues: CAIRQAGGTSYEQYF.

V is TRBV27 and J is TRBJ2-7; either TRBD1 or TRBD2 may supply D (5 bases each). CDR3 length equals 15 residues. Trimming cost V 5 bases and J 3 bases, with 17 bases left between them. From germline, CDR1 is MNHEY and CDR2 SMNVEV (reference sequence). This chain's CDR3 is CASSPPGRGDYEQYF. The CDR3 nucleotides are TGTGCCAGCAGTCCCCCGGGACGAGGGGACTACGAGCAGTACTTC.

The V gene is TRBV5-1, the J gene TRBJ1-2, with D tentatively TRBD1 (6 bases). Germline loops: CDR1 SGHRS, CDR2 YFSETQ. The ends were cut back, 4 bases at V and 4 bases at J, with 14 bases in the middle. The CDR3 length is 14 residues. The CDR3 nucleotides read TGCGCCAGCAGCGCCCTTGGAGGGGGCTATGGCTACACCTTC. As protein: CASSALGGGYGYTF.

The CDR3 DNA is TGCGCCAGCAGCTTGGCCGGACAGGGGGCGAAAGCTTTCTTT. Protein product: CASSLAGQGAKAFF. The genes are TRBV5-1 and TRBJ1-1, with TRBD1 identical over 11 bases. The CDR3 contains 14 residues. From germline, CDR1 is SGHRS and CDR2 YFSETQ. V was pared by 0 bases and J by 9 bases, with 4 bases of the junction left unmatched.

The genes are TRBV30 and TRBJ2-1; TRBD2 aligns across 8 bases. V was pared by 4 bases and J by 6 bases, with 8 bases of the junction left unmatched. In germline, CDR1 is GTSNPN, CDR2 SVGIG (reference sequence). CDR3 size: 14 residues. CDR3 DNA sequence: TGTGCCTGGAAAGTCCCGGGAGGGATCAATGAGCAGTTCTTC. Translated, it gives CAWKVPGGINEQFF.